This T cell receptor (beta chain) was captured by sequencing in a study of blood T cell repertoires in COVID-19. Study at large: The samples span acute and convalescent COVID-19 from the United States, Italy and Spain. Nucleic acid was either cDNA or gDNA, and it came from T cells, B-cell-depleted T cells, or PBMCs.

CDR3 length equals 13 residues. Germline-derived CDR1 and CDR2 are SGHDT and YYEEEE. The V and J ends lost 4 bases and 4 bases respectively, with 11 bases between them. In the authors' methods: Amplification of reference gene primers provided the estimated nucleated cell counts. The table came from immunoSEQ multiplex PCR; TCRdb's copy has only in-frame clones and leaves some out. V, J and clone size are taken as reported in that table, and D and trimming were inferred from the DNA itself. The table includes roughly 250,000 clones, about 80% detected once. The TCR originated in a woman aged 80 or older with active or convalescent COVID-19. The sample taken for sequencing was peripheral blood. The genes are TRBV5-6 and TRBJ1-2; tentative D call: TRBD1 (5 bases). CDR3 protein: CASSGAGGYGYTF. The CDR3 nucleotides are TGTGCCAGCAGCGGGGCCGGGGGCTATGGCTACACCTTC.